This is a list of T cell receptor beta chains from one sample in a study of PD-L1 blockade in urothelial cancer. Clones were sequenced by immunoSEQ multiplex PCR, and TCRdb holds only the in-frame ones, with some missing. The data show tens of thousands of clones, nearly 90% seen once. Sequencing was performed on PBMCs, taken around atezolizumab (anti-PD-L1) treatment. The receptor source for this set is a man aged 55 to 69 with urothelial cancer. The CDR3 runs from the conserved cysteine through the conserved F or W. The D gene is left open where the match is weak. Clone size appears in some rows only: once, few, many, or a class for an expanded clone.

clone size	V gene	D gene	J gene	CDR3 protein	CDR3 DNA
-	TRBV19	TRBD1	TRBJ2-2	CASRGQGAGGELFF	TGTGCCAGTAGGGGACAGGGGGCTGGCGGGGAGCTGTTTTTT
-	TRBV10-3	TRBD1	TRBJ1-5	CAISAGGQVNQPQHF	TGTGCCATCAGTGCTGGGGGACAGGTAAATCAGCCCCAGCATTTT
-	TRBV28	TRBD1	TRBJ2-7	CASASGQVNYERYF	TGTGCCAGCGCTTCGGGACAGGTTAACTACGAGCGGTACTTC
-	TRBV15	TRBD1	TRBJ2-3	CATSRRTGGADTQYF	TGTGCCACCAGCCGACGGACAGGGGGCGCAGATACGCAGTATTTT
-	TRBV7-3	TRBD2	TRBJ2-5	CASSWGGVPQETQYF	TGTGCCAGCAGCTGGGGGGGGGTCCCCCAAGAGACCCAGTACTTC
-	TRBV7-8	TRBD2	TRBJ2-1	CASSQPRRLAGGKQFF	TGTGCCAGCAGCCAACCCCGCCGACTAGCGGGAGGCAAGCAGTTCTTC
-	TRBV5-4	-	TRBJ2-2	CASSLEGVNTGELFF	TGTGCCAGCAGCTTGGAGGGGGTGAACACCGGGGAGCTGTTTTTT
-	TRBV7-2	TRBD2	TRBJ2-7	CASSAASGGNEQYF	TGTGCCAGCAGCGCGGCTAGCGGGGGGAACGAGCAGTACTTC
-	TRBV5-1	-	TRBJ2-1	CASSLANHLRGYNEQFF	TGCGCCAGCAGCTTGGCTAACCATCTCCGGGGGTACAATGAGCAGTTCTTC
once	TRBV5-1	-	TRBJ2-7	CASSLTGTYEQYF	TGCGCCAGCAGCTTGACAGGGACCTACGAGCAGTACTTC